The 32 T cell receptor beta chains in this list originate from one sample, sequenced in a study of T-cell memory formation after mild COVID-19. TCRdb reprocessed the 5' RACE reads via MiXCR and lists one record per CDR3 protein. The repertoire holds 350,000 to 450,000 distinct CDR3 sequences, with 24% as singletons. The sequenced sample was PBMCs or a T cell subset sorted from them (not recorded which). These receptors were taken from an adult woman who had mild COVID-19 (a few samples of this study predate the infection). Cell type and time point are not known.

The CDR3 bases are TGTGCCAGCAGCTTATCCGGGACAGCCTCCGAGCAGTACTTC. Its translation is CASSLSGTASEQYF. This sequence joins TRBV7-2 and TRBJ2-7; TRBD1 matches at 7 bases. Germline assignment: CDR1 SGHTA and CDR2 FQGNSA. The CDR3 has 14 amino acids. The junction had 7 bases not matched to a gene; V was cut back by 2 bases and J by 6 bases.

The gene calls are TRBV27 and TRBJ1-6; perhaps TRBD1 as D (5 bases). The CDR3 is 16 amino acids. Germline CDR1 and CDR2: MNHEY and SMNVEV (reference sequence). The ends were cut back, 0 bases at V and 3 bases at J, with 9 bases in the middle. CDR3 nucleotides: TGTGCCAGCAGTTTATCGGCAGGGATCTATAATTCACCCCTCCACTTT. Translating it yields CASSLSAGIYNSPLHF.

This clonotype was seen ten or more times. The gene calls are TRBV5-1 and TRBJ2-2; a weak D match, TRBD2 (6 bases). V lost 4 bases and J lost 0, with 19 bases in between. The CDR3 sequence is 18 residues long. CDR1 is SGHRS, CDR2 YFSETQ, per germline. The CDR3 sequence is CASSLDWTGRPNTGELFF. CDR3 coding DNA: TGCGCCAGCAGCCTAGACTGGACCGGGAGACCGAACACCGGGGAGCTGTTTTTT.

CDR3 sequence: CASSLASRLAGGHNEQFF. The CDR3 nucleotides are TGTGCCAGCAGCTTAGCGTCCCGACTAGCGGGGGGGCATAATGAGCAGTTCTTC. The rearrangement joins TRBV7-2 to TRBJ2-1; 14 nucleotides agree with TRBD2. The V and J ends lost 0 bases and 7 bases, in that order; junction bases with no gene match: 8. Germline CDR1 SGHTA, CDR2 FQGNSA. This CDR3 is built from 18 residues.

The chain carries TRBV20-1 and TRBJ1-6; 7 nucleotides align to TRBD1. The CDR3 extends over 13 amino acids. CDR1 DFQATT and CDR2 SNEGSKA come from the germline V gene (reference sequence). Germline trimming cut 1 base from V and 7 bases from J; bases unmatched to any gene: 1. This chain's CDR3 is CSARADRNSPLHF. The CDR3 bases are TGCAGTGCTAGAGCGGACAGGAATTCACCCCTCCACTTT.

A few counts support this clonotype. The chain joins TRBV20-1 to TRBJ1-2; TRBD1 matches 8 bases. Germline-derived CDR1 and CDR2 are DFQATT and SNEGSKA (reference sequence). Trimming removed 5 bases from V and 7 bases from J; junction bases left unmatched: 12. The CDR3 has 14 amino acids. Here the CDR3 reads CSAPVRGRQLGYTF. In nucleotides, the CDR3 is TGCAGTGCTCCTGTCAGGGGGCGTCAGCTTGGCTACACCTTC.

This clonotype was counted between two and nine times. The V and J genes are TRBV4-1 and TRBJ2-3; D is unresolved. V was pared by 0 bases and J by 10 bases, with 14 bases between. Germline CDR1 MGHRA, CDR2 YSYEKL. The CDR3 is 14 residues long. For the CDR3, the DNA is TGCGCCAGCAGCCAAGAACGAGACTCCCCTTCGCAGTATTTT. Its protein product is CASSQERDSPSQYF.

The chain combines TRBV24-1 with TRBJ2-2; D call uncertain. Trimming took 4 bases from V and 0 from J, leaving 5 bases between them. Looked up from germline, CDR1 is KGHDR and CDR2 is SFDVKD. CDR3 length: 14 residues. This chain's CDR3 is CATSDPPNTGELFF. CDR3 nucleotide sequence: TGTGCCACCAGTGACCCCCCGAACACCGGGGAGCTGTTTTTT.

This clonotype has a handful of counts. The chain joins TRBV3-1 to TRBJ2-3; D tentatively fits TRBD1 or TRBD2 (5 bases each). This CDR3 has 16 residues. Per germline, CDR1 LGHDT and CDR2 YNNKEL (reference sequence). The V and J ends lost 1 base and 2 bases respectively, with 13 bases between them. CDR3 loop: CASSQVLGPFTDTQYF. DNA of the CDR3: TGTGCCAGCAGCCAAGTCCTGGGACCCTTCACAGATACGCAGTATTTT.

This clonotype occurred a few times. The chain has TRBV12-3 or TRBV12-4 and TRBJ2-2, with no clear D. This CDR3 comprises 14 residues. V lost 5 bases to trimming and J lost 4 bases, with 11 bases between them. The CDR3: CASSTTIFTGELFF. The CDR3 coding sequence is TGTGCCAGCAGTACCACTATATTCACCGGGGAGCTGTTTTTT.

This clonotype was counted a few times. V is TRBV2 and J is TRBJ1-2; TRBD1 might be the D (6 bases). Trimming stripped 1 base from V and 5 bases from J, with 8 bases between. The germline CDR1 and CDR2 sequences are SNHLY and FYNNEI. The CDR3 has 13 amino acids. CDR3 region: CASSEDRDYGYTF. CDR3 bases: TGTGCCAGCAGTGAAGACAGGGATTATGGCTACACCTTC. The full variable domain, rest sourced from reference TRBV2 and TRBJ1-2, is EPEVTQTPSHQVTQMGQEVILRCVPISNHLYFYWYRQILGQKVEFLVSFYNNEISEKSEIFDDQFSVERPDGSNFTLKIRSTKLEDSAMYFCASSEDRDYGYTFGSGTRLTVV.

In this sample, this clonotype turned up a few times. The V gene is TRBV4-2, the J gene TRBJ2-5; D unclear. The CDR3 loop spans 14 amino acids. V lost 1 base and J 5 bases, leaving 11 bases between the germline ends. Germline-derived CDR1 and CDR2 are LGHNA and YNFKEQ. The CDR3 sequence: CASSQAGQPETQYF. The CDR3 region has the DNA TGTGCCAGCAGCCAAGCTGGTCAGCCGGAGACCCAGTACTTC.

V is TRBV7-2 and J is TRBJ2-7; 7 bases are shared with TRBD2. Germline CDR1 is SGHTA and CDR2 is FQGNSA. The CDR3 sequence is 14 residues long. With 1 base clipped from V and 5 bases from J, the junction kept 5 bases outside the gene matches. The DNA of the CDR3 is TGTGCCAGCAGCTTAGTCTTAGCGGGCAACGAGCAGTACTTC. As protein: CASSLVLAGNEQYF.

There are a few counts of this clonotype. V gene TRBV7-9 combines with J gene TRBJ2-1, with D unresolved. Trimming took off 6 bases at V and 6 bases at J, with 15 bases between the two ends. In germline, CDR1 is SEHNR, CDR2 FQNEAQ (reference sequence). There are 14 residues in the CDR3. The CDR3 protein is CASSPTQPGNEQFF. In DNA, the CDR3 is TGTGCCAGCAGTCCAACGCAGCCGGGCAATGAGCAGTTCTTC. Variable domain in full (rest from reference TRBV7-9 and TRBJ2-1): DTGVSQNPRHKITKRGQNVTFRCDPISEHNRLYWYRQTLGQGPEFLTYFQNEAQLEKSRLLSDRFSAERPKGSFSTLEIQRTEQGDSAMYLCASSPTQPGNEQFFGPGTRLTVL.

The J gene is TRBJ2-7, the V gene TRBV4-1; tentatively, D is TRBD2 (6 bases). Germline V gene data show CDR1 as MGHRA and CDR2 as YSYEKL. The CDR3 totals 16 residues. V was shortened by 4 bases and J by 0 bases, with 16 bases between the two germline ends. The CDR3 sequence: CASSPYAAGSSYEQYF. Here the CDR3 DNA reads TGCGCCAGCAGCCCCTATGCTGCGGGGAGCTCCTACGAGCAGTACTTC.

The chain has TRBV20-1 and TRBJ1-4, with no clear D. The CDR3 is made up of 15 amino acids. In germline, CDR1 is DFQATT, CDR2 SNEGSKA (reference sequence). Trimming took 1 base from V and 5 from J, leaving 14 bases between them. CDR3 in DNA: TGCAGTGCTAGAGCCCGAGGGAAGGGAAATGAAAAACTGTTTTTT. It yields the protein CSARARGKGNEKLFF.

This rearrangement joins TRBV12-3 or TRBV12-4 to TRBJ2-1; D gene unclear. The V end lost 6 bases, the J end lost 5 bases, and 14 bases lay between the germline ends. This CDR3 is 14 amino acids long. The CDR3 loop reads CASRAAGSNNEQFF. The CDR3 DNA is TGTGCCAGCAGGGCGGCAGGCTCGAACAATGAGCAGTTCTTC.

The genes are TRBV7-9 and TRBJ1-1; D unresolved. V was shortened by 3 bases and J by 1 base, with 12 bases between the two germline ends. Germline V gene sequence: CDR1 SEHNR, CDR2 FQNEAQ (reference sequence). CDR3 length: 15 amino acids. This chain's CDR3 is CASSLIFGANTEAFF. The CDR3 region has the DNA TGTGCCAGCAGCTTGATTTTCGGCGCGAACACTGAAGCTTTCTTT. The variable domain in full, completed from reference TRBV7-9 and TRBJ1-1, reads DTGVSQNPRHKITKRGQNVTFRCDPISEHNRLYWYRQTLGQGPEFLTYFQNEAQLEKSRLLSDRFSAERPKGSFSTLEIQRTEQGDSAMYLCASSLIFGANTEAFFGQGTRLTVV.

This chain joins TRBV6-1 and TRBJ1-1; 9 nucleotides line up with TRBD1. J was trimmed by 6 bases and V by 6 bases; bases with no gene match: 8. From germline, CDR1 is MNHNS and CDR2 SASEGT. The CDR3 is 14 amino acids. The CDR3 DNA follows: TGTGCCAGCAGGCCGGGACAGGGAATACCTGAAGCTTTCTTT. This codes for CASRPGQGIPEAFF.

This clonotype turned up a few times. The chain has TRBV27 and TRBJ1-5; 7 bases line up with TRBD1. Germline trimming cut 3 bases from V and 7 bases from J; bases unmatched to any gene: 6. The CDR3 consists of 14 residues. The germline V gene has CDR1 MNHEY and CDR2 SMNVEV (reference sequence). The CDR3 region is CASSLRQGVQPQHF. CDR3 sequence (DNA): TGTGCCAGCAGTTTGAGGCAGGGGGTGCAGCCCCAGCATTTT.

This clonotype was found a few times. This chain links TRBV20-1 with TRBJ2-2; the D is unclear. Germline lookup yields CDR1 DFQATT and CDR2 SNEGSKA (reference sequence). The CDR3 spans 17 residues. The ends were cut back, 0 bases at V and 0 bases at J, with 14 bases in the middle. The CDR3 bases are TGCAGTGCTAGAGATTTTCAAGCGAACACGAACACCGGGGAGCTGTTTTTT. Translated, it gives CSARDFQANTNTGELFF.

This clonotype was counted between two and nine times. CDR3 amino acids: CASSLTEIVSSTDTQYF. The DNA for the CDR3 is TGTGCCAGCAGCTTAACAGAGATCGTTTCTAGCACAGATACGCAGTATTTT. J is TRBJ2-3 and V is TRBV11-3; D unresolved. The CDR3 totals 17 residues. Germline V gene sequence: CDR1 SGHNT, CDR2 YENEEA. Trimming removed 2 bases from V and 0 bases from J, with 15 bases in between.

The J gene is TRBJ2-3, the V gene TRBV7-6, with TRBD1 matching over 9 bases. J gave up 3 bases and V 5 bases, and 3 bases lay outside the gene matches. The CDR3 consists of 14 residues. The germline CDR1 and CDR2 sequences are SGHVS and FNYEAQ. Here the CDR3 DNA reads TGTGCCAGCAGCGTGGGACAGGGAACAGATACGCAGTATTTT. This gives the protein CASSVGQGTDTQYF.

This clonotype appeared a few times. The V call is TRBV5-6, the J call TRBJ1-5; D remains ambiguous. Germline CDR1 reads SGHDT; CDR2 reads YYEEEE. Trimming cost V 8 bases and J 9 bases, with 9 bases left between them. The CDR3 has 10 amino acids. The CDR3: CARPVWPQHF. The CDR3 nucleotides are TGTGCCAGGCCCGTTTGGCCCCAGCATTTT.

This clonotype was detected a few times. CDR3 sequence: CASSWAGTGSGTEAFF. Written as DNA, the CDR3 is TGTGCCAGCAGCTGGGCCGGGACGGGATCGGGGACTGAAGCTTTCTTT. The rearrangement uses TRBV5-5 and TRBJ1-1, with D perhaps TRBD1 (5 bases). CDR3 size: 16 residues. V lost 3 bases to trimming and J lost 5 bases, with 20 bases between them. The germline CDR1 and CDR2 sequences are SGHKS and YYEKEE (reference sequence).

The chain recombines TRBV5-5 with TRBJ1-4; D not resolved. V lost 4 bases, J lost 8 bases, and 21 bases lay in between. In germline, CDR1 is SGHKS, CDR2 YYEKEE (reference sequence). This CDR3 contains 16 residues. This CDR3 reads CASSALRGSEPEKLFF. DNA for the CDR3: TGTGCCAGCAGCGCCTTACGTGGCAGTGAGCCAGAAAAACTGTTTTTT.

This clonotype was counted a few times. This chain connects TRBV6-1 to TRBJ2-4; tentative D call: TRBD2 (6 bases). Trimming took off 6 bases at V and 5 bases at J, with 14 bases between the two ends. From germline, CDR1 is MNHNS and CDR2 SASEGT. The length of the CDR3 is 14 residues. CDR3 nucleotides: TGTGCCAGCAGCCCAAGGGACTTTCAAAACATTCAGTACTTC. It encodes CASSPRDFQNIQYF.

The rearrangement links TRBV20-1 to TRBJ1-5; D unresolved. Per germline, CDR1 DFQATT and CDR2 SNEGSKA (reference sequence). V was clipped by 3 bases and J by 0 bases, with 9 bases between them. The CDR3 is 14 residues long. Written as DNA, the CDR3 is TGCAGTGCTAGGGCGCGGTATAGCAATCAGCCCCAGCATTTT. This codes for CSARARYSNQPQHF.

The V call is TRBV18, the J call TRBJ2-7; no reliable D call. CDR3 length: 12 residues. Trimming shortened V by 0 bases and J by 6 bases, and 6 bases separated the two germline ends. Per the germline V gene, CDR1 is KGHSH and CDR2 is LQKENI. The CDR3: CASSPPKSEQYF. The DNA for the CDR3 is TGTGCCAGCTCACCACCCAAAAGCGAGCAGTACTTC.

This clonotype was seen a few times. The rearrangement uses TRBV11-3 and TRBJ1-1, with 7 bases fitting TRBD1. Per germline, CDR1 SGHNT and CDR2 YENEEA. Losses at the gene ends were 4 bases for V and 0 bases for J; bases not matched to a gene: 11. The CDR3 is made up of 17 amino acids. CDR3 nucleotide sequence: TGTGCCAGCAGCTCATCGCCGGCAGGGGGGATGAACACTGAAGCTTTCTTT. It is translated as CASSSSPAGGMNTEAFF.

This clonotype was seen once. The gene calls are TRBV29-1 and TRBJ1-2; possibly TRBD1 for D (5 bases). The CDR3 has 13 residues. V was pared by 6 bases and J by 7 bases, with 18 bases between. CDR1 and CDR2 from the germline V gene are SQVTM and ANQGSEA. The CDR3 loop reads CSVDRDAETGYTF. The CDR3, as DNA: TGCAGCGTAGACCGGGACGCAGAGACTGGCTACACCTTC.

This clonotype appeared a few times. The genes are TRBV4-1 and TRBJ2-7; 15 bases fit TRBD2. This CDR3 is built from 17 residues. CDR1 and CDR2 from the germline V gene are MGHRA and YSYEKL. The ends lost 0 bases at V and 6 bases at J; junction bases unmatched: 6. CDR3 nucleotide sequence: TGCGCCAGCAGCCAAGAACTTCCGGGACTAGCGGGGGGCGAGCAGTACTTC. Protein: CASSQELPGLAGGEQYF.